This is a list of T cell receptor beta chains from one sample in a study of OX40 agonist ivuxolimab in advanced cancers. Profiled with immunoSEQ multiplex PCR; TCRdb holds only in-frame clones, not every one. The sample gives about 70,000 clones, 70% to 90% of which show up once; roughly 3% is in the top ten. The sample here was CD4+ or CD8+ T cells sorted from blood, taken in a trial of the OX40 agonist ivuxolimab. These receptors were obtained from an adult with an advanced solid tumor such as melanoma, head and neck, liver or kidney cancer. Each CDR3 is given with its conserved first and last residue. D genes are given only for firm matches. Clone size is not always given. Where it is, it says once, few, many or a class for expanded clones.

d_gene	v_gene	abundance	j_gene	CDR3aa	CDR3nt
NA	TRBV9	NA	TRBJ2-1	CASSVAQGVSNEQFF	TGTGCCAGCAGCGTAGCGCAGGGAGTCTCCAATGAGCAGTTCTTC
TRBD1	TRBV5-3	once	TRBJ2-7	CARSLYRQGPYEQYF	TGTGCCAGAAGCTTGTACCGACAGGGTCCCTACGAGCAGTACTTC
NA	TRBV6-1	NA	TRBJ1-4	CATRLSGATNEKLFF	TGTGCCACCCGTCTTTCGGGTGCAACTAATGAAAAACTGTTTTTT
NA	TRBV7-9	few	TRBJ1-2	CASSPNRRGYTF	TGTGCCAGCAGCCCCAACCGACGTGGCTACACCTTC
TRBD2	TRBV6-5	once	TRBJ2-5	CASRPRGGLQETQYF	TGTGCCAGCAGACCCCGGGGGGGCCTCCAAGAGACCCAGTACTTC
TRBD1	TRBV10-2	once	TRBJ2-2	CASRFGQGNTGELFF	TGCGCCAGCAGATTCGGACAGGGGAACACCGGGGAGCTGTTTTTT
TRBD1	TRBV6-6	NA	TRBJ2-7	CASSFGDRGSSEQYF	TGTGCCAGCAGTTTCGGGGACAGGGGTTCGAGCGAGCAGTACTTC
NA	TRBV28	NA	TRBJ2-7	CASSSPGERASYEQYF	TGTGCCAGCAGTTCCCCGGGGGAGCGGGCCTCCTACGAGCAGTACTTC
NA	TRBV5-8	NA	TRBJ1-3	CASSPGLLGGNTIYF	TGTGCCAGCAGCCCCGGACTCCTAGGAGGAAACACCATATATTTT
NA	TRBV7-3	few	TRBJ2-3	CASSMGPTDTQYF	TGTGCCAGCAGCATGGGACCTACAGATACGCAGTATTTT
TRBD1	TRBV18	NA	TRBJ2-2	CASSPRTLQGADTGELFF	TGTGCCAGCTCACCGCGGACCTTACAGGGGGCGGACACCGGGGAGCTGTTTTTT
NA	TRBV19	NA	TRBJ1-2	CASSTSGGSYGYTF	TGTGCCAGTAGTACTTCTGGTGGCTCGTATGGCTACACCTTC
TRBD2	TRBV19	few	TRBJ2-2	CASSRTAGGYTGELFF	TGTGCCAGTAGTAGGACCGCGGGAGGGTACACCGGGGAGCTGTTTTTT
TRBD1	TRBV2	NA	TRBJ2-7	CASSSATGISYEQYF	TGTGCCAGCAGTTCCGCGACAGGGATATCCTACGAGCAGTACTTC
TRBD1	TRBV19	NA	TRBJ1-5	CASNQDRGKNQPQHF	TGTGCCAGTAACCAGGACAGGGGAAAAAATCAGCCCCAGCATTTT
NA	TRBV29-1	once	TRBJ1-2	CSVEIVAGEGYTF	TGCAGCGTTGAAATTGTAGCGGGGGAGGGCTACACCTTC
TRBD1	TRBV7-3	NA	TRBJ2-3	CASSLDRGDTQYF	TGTGCCAGCAGCCTGGACAGGGGAGATACGCAGTATTTT
TRBD1	TRBV10-2	NA	TRBJ2-7	CASSKGQIYEQYF	TGCGCCAGCAGTAAGGGACAGATATACGAGCAGTACTTC
NA	TRBV29-1	NA	TRBJ2-3	CSVAQAASTDTQYF	TGCAGCGTTGCACAGGCCGCTAGCACAGATACGCAGTATTTT
TRBD1	TRBV6-1	NA	TRBJ2-1	CASSDTGGPYNEQFF	TGTGCCAGCAGTGACACAGGGGGGCCCTACAATGAGCAGTTCTTC
NA	TRBV19	NA	TRBJ1-4	CASSLDRGGKEKLFF	TGTGCCAGTAGCCTCGACCGGGGAGGGAAGGAAAAACTGTTTTTT
NA	TRBV9	NA	TRBJ2-2	CASSVNTGELFF	TGTGCCAGCAGCGTAAACACCGGGGAGCTGTTTTTT
TRBD1	TRBV18	NA	TRBJ2-5	CASSSGTGISGTQYF	TGTGCCAGCTCATCCGGGACAGGGATCTCCGGGACCCAGTACTTC
TRBD1	TRBV28	NA	TRBJ2-7	CASSLPQGAYEQYF	TGTGCCAGCAGTTTGCCACAGGGGGCCTACGAGCAGTACTTC
NA	TRBV10-3	NA	TRBJ1-2	CAIRDTNYGYTF	TGTGCCATCCGGGACACGAACTATGGCTACACCTTC
TRBD2	TRBV30	NA	TRBJ2-7	CAWSVQLAGGVEQYF	TGTGCCTGGAGTGTACAACTAGCGGGAGGGGTCGAGCAGTACTTC
TRBD1	TRBV10-3	NA	TRBJ2-3	CAISESWTGVTDTQYF	TGTGCCATCAGTGAGTCATGGACAGGGGTAACAGATACGCAGTATTTT
NA	TRBV6-1	once	TRBJ2-5	CASWRETQYF	TGTGCCAGCTGGCGGGAGACCCAGTACTTC
NA	TRBV7-9	NA	TRBJ2-7	CASSLAGTYEQYF	TGTGCCAGCAGCTTAGCGGGGACCTACGAGCAGTACTTC
NA	TRBV4-1	NA	TRBJ2-3	CASSQQGTDTQYF	TGCGCCAGCAGCCAGCAGGGCACAGATACGCAGTATTTT
NA	TRBV9	NA	TRBJ2-7	CASSVAADAYEQYF	TGTGCCAGCAGCGTAGCGGCGGACGCGTACGAGCAGTACTTC
TRBD1	TRBV6-5	NA	TRBJ1-1	CASSYTGQGNTEAFF	TGTGCCAGCAGTTACACTGGACAGGGGAACACTGAAGCTTTCTTT
NA	TRBV6-5	NA	TRBJ2-7	CASSESGRDYEQYF	TGTGCCAGCAGTGAATCGGGACGGGACTACGAGCAGTACTTC
NA	TRBV28	NA	TRBJ1-1	CASSLGGATNTEAFF	TGTGCCAGCAGTTTAGGGGGGGCTACGAACACTGAAGCTTTCTTT
NA	TRBV27	NA	TRBJ2-1	CASSLLPPSGDFPVRFLDEQFF	TGTGCCAGCAGTCTCCTCCCTCCCAGCGGAGATTTCCCCGTCCGTTTTCTAGACGAGCAGTTCTTC
TRBD1	TRBV11-2	few	TRBJ2-5	CASSRQPGQGVTQYF	TGTGCCAGCAGCCGACAACCGGGACAGGGAGTGACCCAGTACTTC
TRBD1	TRBV2	NA	TRBJ2-2	CASNQQGATNTGELFF	TGTGCCAGCAATCAGCAGGGGGCCACTAACACCGGGGAGCTGTTTTTT
NA	TRBV19	NA	TRBJ2-5	CASSIGQIYQETQYF	TGTGCCAGTAGTATAGGACAGATCTACCAAGAGACCCAGTACTTC
NA	TRBV5-1	NA	TRBJ2-3	CASSKASAGGADTQYF	TGCGCCAGCAGCAAAGCTAGCGCCGGAGGTGCAGATACGCAGTATTTT
TRBD1	TRBV5-6	few	TRBJ2-7	CASSFWDRMYEQYF	TGTGCCAGCAGCTTTTGGGACAGAATGTACGAGCAGTACTTC
TRBD1	TRBV10-2	NA	TRBJ1-5	CASDRGLNQPQHF	TGCGCCAGCGACAGGGGGCTCAATCAGCCCCAGCATTTT
NA	TRBV5-1	NA	TRBJ1-1	CASSLGSQNTEAFF	TGCGCCAGCAGCTTGGGCAGCCAGAACACTGAAGCTTTCTTT